This T cell receptor (beta chain) was profiled in a study of human T cells and chemical hapten exposure. The overall study: While the approximately 25-week study was under way, patients received diphenylcyclopropenone on the scalp every week. The variation in per-sample TCR yields arose mainly from small differences in pooled library volumes. Findings and limits, study-wide: Versus controls, expanded TCRs had significantly more large CDR3 similarity clusters.

The CDR3 loop spans 16 amino acids. Germline V gene sequence: CDR1 DFQATT, CDR2 SNEGSKA (reference sequence). V was cut by 6 bases and J by 0 bases, with 18 bases left in between. A remark on this clonotype: The antigen is not known.

Unique molecular identifiers were attached to individual cDNA molecules within the library. TCRdb reanalysed the reads using MiXCR and keeps one entry per CDR3 protein. The sample lists approximately 2,600 distinct CDR3 sequences, over 40% occurring once. Treatment meaning: therapeutic diphenylcyclopropenone sensitization with weekly scalp DPC. Blood sampling preceded each patch test application. The material was whole blood, obtained before DPC sensitization or 2, 6, or about 24 weeks after (not recorded which). This chain links TRBV20-1 with TRBJ2-1, with a weak D call TRBD2 (7 bases). The TCR sequence derives from an adult with alopecia areata. Some clones in this sample may be carry-over from other donors' samples. This table probably holds off-target reads from a library built for another chain. The CDR3 sequence: CSATGGGSASYNEQFF. The DNA of the CDR3 is TGCAGTGCCACGGGGGGCGGGAGTGCCTCCTACAATGAGCAGTTCTTC.